The entry below gives a single T cell receptor beta chain sequence along with its context. Its antigen is as yet unknown. The sample comes from a study of post-analysis software for immune sequencing data. Study overall: The disease courses spanned relapsing-remitting, secondary progressive and progressive-relapsing forms of multiple sclerosis. Study-wide findings and caveats: TRBV5-6, TRBV5-1 and TRBV20-1 were among 4 or 5 TRBV segments more frequent in patients than controls. Significantly lower normalized Chao1 diversity was seen in multiple sclerosis patients than in controls. When the samples were clustered directly with F measure, those that had been prepared in the same batch showed strong co-clustering.

This CDR3 region has 12 residues. CDR1 and CDR2 (germline): DFQATT, SNEGSKA (reference sequence). Unique molecular identifiers were present in the TCR beta cDNA libraries. T cells numbering about 0.85 to 10 million yielded cDNA molecules that totaled roughly 500,000. TCRdb processed the PCR reads anew with MiXCR; each CDR3 protein has one entry. The sample lists roughly 730,000 distinct CDR3 sequences; approximately 30% were seen once. What was sequenced was blood. This TCR came from a girl between 5 and 17 years old with multiple sclerosis. The rearrangement joins TRBV20-1 to TRBJ1-2; a weak D match, TRBD1 (5 bases). The CDR3 region is CSEAKGELGYTF. The CDR3 DNA is TGCAGCGAAGCCAAAGGGGAGTTGGGCTACACCTTC.